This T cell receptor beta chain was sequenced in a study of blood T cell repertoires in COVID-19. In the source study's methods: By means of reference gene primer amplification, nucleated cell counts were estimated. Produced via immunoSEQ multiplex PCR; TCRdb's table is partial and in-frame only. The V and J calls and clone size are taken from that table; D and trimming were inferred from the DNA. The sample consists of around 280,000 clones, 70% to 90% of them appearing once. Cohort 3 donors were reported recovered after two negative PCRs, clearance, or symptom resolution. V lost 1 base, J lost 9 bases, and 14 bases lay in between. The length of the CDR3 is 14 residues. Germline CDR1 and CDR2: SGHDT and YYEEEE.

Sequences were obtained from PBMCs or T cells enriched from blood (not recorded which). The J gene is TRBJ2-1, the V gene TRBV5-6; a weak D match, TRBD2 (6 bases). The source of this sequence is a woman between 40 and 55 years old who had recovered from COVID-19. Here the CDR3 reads CASSLYGSSVEQFF. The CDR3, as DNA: TGTGCCAGCAGCTTGTACGGGAGCTCGGTTGAGCAGTTCTTC.